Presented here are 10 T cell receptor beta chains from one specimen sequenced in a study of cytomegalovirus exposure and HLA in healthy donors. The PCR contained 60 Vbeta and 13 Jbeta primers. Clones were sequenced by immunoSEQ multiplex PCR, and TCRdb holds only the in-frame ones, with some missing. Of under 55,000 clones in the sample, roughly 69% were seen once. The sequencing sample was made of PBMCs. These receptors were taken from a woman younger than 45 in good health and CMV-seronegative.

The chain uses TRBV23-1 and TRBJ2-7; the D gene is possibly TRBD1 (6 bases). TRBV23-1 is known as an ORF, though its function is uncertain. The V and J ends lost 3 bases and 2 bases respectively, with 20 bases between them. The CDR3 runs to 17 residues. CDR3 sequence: CASSQTSIRDNPYEQYF. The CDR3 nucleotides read TGCGCCAGCAGTCAGACGAGCATCCGGGACAATCCCTACGAGCAGTACTTC.

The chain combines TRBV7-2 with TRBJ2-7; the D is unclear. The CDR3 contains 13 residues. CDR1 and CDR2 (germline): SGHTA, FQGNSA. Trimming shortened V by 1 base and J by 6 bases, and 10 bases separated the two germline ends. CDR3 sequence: CASSLDYGSEQYF. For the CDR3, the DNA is TGTGCCAGCAGCTTAGACTATGGGTCCGAGCAGTACTTC.

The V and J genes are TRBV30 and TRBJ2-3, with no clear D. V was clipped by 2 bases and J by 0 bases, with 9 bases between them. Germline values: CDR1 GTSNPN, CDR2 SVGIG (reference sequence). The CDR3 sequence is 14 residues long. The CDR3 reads CAWSSGQSTDTQYF. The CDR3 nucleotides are TGTGCCTGGAGTTCTGGCCAAAGCACAGATACGCAGTATTTT.

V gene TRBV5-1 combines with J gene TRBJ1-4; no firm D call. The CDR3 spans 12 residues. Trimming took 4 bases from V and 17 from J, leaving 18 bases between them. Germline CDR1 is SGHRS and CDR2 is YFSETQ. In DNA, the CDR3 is TGCGCCAGCAGCCAGCCCCCAGGTGCCCTCTTTTTT. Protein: CASSQPPGALFF. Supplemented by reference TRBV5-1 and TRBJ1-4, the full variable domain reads KAGVTQTPRYLIKTRGQQVTLSCSPISGHRSVSWYQQTPGQGLQFLFEYFSETQRNKGNFPGRFSGRQFSNSRSEMNVSTLELGDSALYLCASSQPPGALFFGSGTQLSVL.

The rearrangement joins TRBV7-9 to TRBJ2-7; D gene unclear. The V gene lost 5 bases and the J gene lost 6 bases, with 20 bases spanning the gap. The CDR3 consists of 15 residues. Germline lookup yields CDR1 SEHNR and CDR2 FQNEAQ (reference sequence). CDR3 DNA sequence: TGTGCCAGCAGCCCCGAGGCAGAGGTACGATTCGAGCAGTACTTC. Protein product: CASSPEAEVRFEQYF.

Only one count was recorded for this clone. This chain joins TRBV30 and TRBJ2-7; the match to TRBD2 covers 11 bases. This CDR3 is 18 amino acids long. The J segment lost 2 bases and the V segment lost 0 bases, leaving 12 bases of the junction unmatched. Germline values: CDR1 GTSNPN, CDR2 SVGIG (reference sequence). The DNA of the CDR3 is TGTGCCTGGAGTGTTCGCTATACTAGCGGGAGAGAAACCTACGAGCAGTACTTC. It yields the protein CAWSVRYTSGRETYEQYF.

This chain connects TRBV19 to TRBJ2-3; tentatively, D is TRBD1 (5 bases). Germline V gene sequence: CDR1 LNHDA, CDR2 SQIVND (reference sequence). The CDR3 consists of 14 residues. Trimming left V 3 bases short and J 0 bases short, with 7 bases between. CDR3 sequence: CASSIWTSTDTQYF. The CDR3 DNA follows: TGTGCCAGTAGTATTTGGACAAGCACAGATACGCAGTATTTT.

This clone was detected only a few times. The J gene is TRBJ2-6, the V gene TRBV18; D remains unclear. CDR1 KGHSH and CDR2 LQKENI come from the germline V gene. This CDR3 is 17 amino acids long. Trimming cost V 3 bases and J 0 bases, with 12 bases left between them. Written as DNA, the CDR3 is TGTGCCAGCTCACCTATTCTCCAGTTCTCTGGGGCCAACGTCCTGACTTTC. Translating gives CASSPILQFSGANVLTF.

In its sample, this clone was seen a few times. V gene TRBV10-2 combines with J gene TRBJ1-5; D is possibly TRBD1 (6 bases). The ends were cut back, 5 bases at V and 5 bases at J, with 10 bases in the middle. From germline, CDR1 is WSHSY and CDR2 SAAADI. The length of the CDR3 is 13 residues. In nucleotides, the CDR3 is TGCGCCAGCAGTACAGGGAGGGATCAGCCCCAGCATTTT. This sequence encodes CASSTGRDQPQHF.

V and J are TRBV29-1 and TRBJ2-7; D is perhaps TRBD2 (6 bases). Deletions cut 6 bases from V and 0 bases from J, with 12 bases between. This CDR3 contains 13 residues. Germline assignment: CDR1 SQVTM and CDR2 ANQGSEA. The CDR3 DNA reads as TGCAGCGTCGGAGAGCGGGTCTCCTACGAGCAGTACTTC. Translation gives CSVGERVSYEQYF.